These 3 T cell receptor beta chains were all obtained from the same sample, sequenced in a study of T cells in Graves' hyperthyroidism and ophthalmopathy (dated by TCRdb to about 2019). Libraries were built with multiplex PCR. The data were produced on an Illumina HiSeq 2000. The TCR beta CDR3 regions were amplified from RNA transcripts. The first round of RT-PCR for the TCR CDR3 was performed with the HTBI primer set and the Qiagen OneStep RT-PCR kit. Using fastp at Q25 and MiXCR, TCRdb reprocessed the public reads and kept productive beta chains. Under each unique CDR3 protein, matching rows form one entry showing the most common genes and DNA. The sample data list about 250,000 distinct CDR3 sequences, and approximately 24% of these were observed just once. The ten largest clones capture 30% to 40% of the sample. The source material was blood. All receptors come from a woman in her 40s with Graves' ophthalmopathy.

This chain uses TRBV24-1 with TRBJ2-5, with D unclear. The ends were cut back, 2 bases at V and 7 bases at J, with 4 bases in the middle. Per the germline V gene, CDR1 is KGHDR and CDR2 is SFDVKD. This CDR3 region has 11 residues. CDR3 sequence (DNA): TGTGCCACCAGTGATTACGGGACCCAGTACTTC. Amino acids: CATSDYGTQYF.

The table lists this clonotype with a few counts. The V and J genes are TRBV5-1 and TRBJ1-1; D remains unclear. CDR3 size: 14 residues. Germline V gene sequence: CDR1 SGHRS, CDR2 YFSETQ. Trimming removed 0 bases from V and 5 bases from J, with 11 bases in between. CDR3 loop: CASSLDSGGTEAFF. The CDR3 DNA reads TGCGCCAGCAGCTTGGATTCCGGAGGGACTGAAGCTTTCTTT. Full variable domain (missing parts from reference TRBV5-1 and TRBJ1-1): KAGVTQTPRYLIKTRGQQVTLSCSPISGHRSVSWYQQTPGQGLQFLFEYFSETQRNKGNFPGRFSGRQFSNSRSEMNVSTLELGDSALYLCASSLDSGGTEAFFGQGTRLTVV.

CDR3 sequence reads: CSVGEGGRDIQYF. The CDR3 DNA reads as TGCAGCGTTGGAGAGGGTGGGAGGGACATTCAGTACTTC. J is TRBJ2-4 and V is TRBV29-1; TRBD2 matches at 7 bases. This CDR3 has 13 amino acids. Germline values: CDR1 SQVTM, CDR2 ANQGSEA. The V gene end was trimmed by 4 bases and the J gene end by 8 bases; junction bases not matched to a gene: 8.